This entry features one TCR beta chain sequence. Its target is not known. It was with 60 Vbeta and 13 Jbeta primers that the PCR ran. Measured with immunoSEQ multiplex PCR; TCRdb has only the in-frame clones, and not every one. The sample yields approximately 210,000 clones, about 85% seen once. This sample was taken from a study of cytomegalovirus exposure and HLA in healthy donors. Study-level findings and limits: Evidence from a later analysis indicated that most CMV-associated TCR beta chains looked HLA-restricted. Further analysis was carried out later, and it showed several of the most significant clusters appearing linked to common viral pathogens. High sensitivity and specificity were reportedly achieved when the classifier diagnosed cytomegalovirus status.

CDR1 and CDR2 from the germline V gene are SGHVS and FQNEAQ. V was trimmed by 1 base and J by 0 bases, leaving 8 bases between them. CDR3 length: 15 residues. This TCR was recovered from a woman aged 45-65 years in good health and CMV-seropositive. This sequence joins TRBV7-8 and TRBJ2-3; D is unresolved. Sequences were obtained from PBMCs. CDR3 coding DNA: TGTGCCAGCAGCTTAGATAGCCCGAGCACAGATACGCAGTATTTT. Its translation is CASSLDSPSTDTQYF.